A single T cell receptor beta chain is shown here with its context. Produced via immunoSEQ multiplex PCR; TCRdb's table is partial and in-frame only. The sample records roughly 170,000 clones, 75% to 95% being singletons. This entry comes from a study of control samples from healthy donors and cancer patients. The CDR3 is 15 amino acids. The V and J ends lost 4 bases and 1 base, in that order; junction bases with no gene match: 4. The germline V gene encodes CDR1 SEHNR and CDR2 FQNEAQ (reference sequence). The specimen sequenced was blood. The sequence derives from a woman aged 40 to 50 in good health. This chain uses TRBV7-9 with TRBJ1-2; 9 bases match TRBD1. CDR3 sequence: CASSSPGQGNYGYTF. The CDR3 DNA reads TGTGCCAGCAGCTCACCGGGACAGGGTAACTATGGCTACACCTTC.